The clone carrying this T cell receptor beta chain showed up just a few times. Its target is not known. This sample stems from a study of post-analysis software for immune sequencing data. Across the study: Patients had relapsing-remitting, secondary progressive or progressive-relapsing multiple sclerosis; some lacked subtype. Regarding the study as a whole: Normalized Chao1 diversity was significantly lower in multiple sclerosis patients than in controls. A few TRBV segments appeared more often in patients than in controls, and TRBV5-6, TRBV5-1 and TRBV20-1 were among these. Strong co-clustering by F measure was seen for same-batch samples.

V lost 0 bases and J lost 1; bases outside the gene matches: 0. The CDR3 loop spans 14 amino acids. Germline CDR1 is LNHNV and CDR2 is YYDKDF (reference sequence). Prepared libraries of TCR beta cDNA carried unique molecular identifiers. There were 1 to 10 million T cells, and roughly 0.5 million cDNA molecules came from them. Each CDR3 protein is one row after TCRdb ran MiXCR on the PCR reads. The sample has 750,000 to 950,000 distinct CDR3 sequences, under 70% seen once; the top ten hold roughly 4.4%. Sequenced sample: blood. This rearrangement joins TRBV15 to TRBJ2-7; 7 bases align to TRBD2. This receptor was identified in a girl aged 10 to 17 with multiple sclerosis. CDR3 protein: CATSRELASYEQYF. In DNA, the CDR3 is TGTGCCACCAGCAGAGAACTAGCGTCCTACGAGCAGTACTTC.